These 30 T cell receptor beta chains were all obtained from the same sample, sequenced in a study of cytomegalovirus exposure and HLA in healthy donors. It was with 60 Vbeta and 13 Jbeta primers that the PCR ran. Some clones are missing from TCRdb's copy, which holds only in-frame ones; the method was immunoSEQ multiplex PCR. The sample lists about 140,000 clones; around four fifths were seen once. The sequenced material came from PBMCs. These receptor sequences come from a female donor in good health and CMV-seronegative.

The genes are TRBV6-1 and TRBJ2-1; the match to TRBD1 covers 8 bases. The junction had 8 bases not matched to a gene; V was cut back by 7 bases and J by 6 bases. This CDR3 spans 14 amino acids. Germline CDR1 and CDR2: MNHNS and SASEGT. CDR3 bases: TGTGCCAGCAATAGGGCAGGGGGCAGCAATGAGCAGTTCTTC. This codes for CASNRAGGSNEQFF.

Turning to this clone: The junction shows a germline mismatch at one end, possibly a read error. V usage is TRBV4-3 and J usage is TRBJ1-2, with a tentative D call TRBD1 (5 bases). CDR1 LGHNA and CDR2 YSLEER come from the germline V gene. The CDR3 spans 16 residues. The CDR3 region is CASSQELRTPFDSYPF. The CDR3 nucleotides read TGCGCCAGCAGCCAAGAGTTAAGGACACCTTTTGATAGCTACCCCTTC.

The CDR3 DNA reads TGTGCCAGCAGTGTTACGGGGATCGCAAATCAGCCCCAGCATTTT. It yields the protein CASSVTGIANQPQHF. The chain couples TRBV6-1 to TRBJ1-5; D is unresolved. The CDR3 spans 15 residues. V was shortened by 4 bases and J by 4 bases, with 14 bases between the two germline ends. Germline values: CDR1 MNHNS, CDR2 SASEGT.

The rearrangement joins TRBV2 to TRBJ2-1, with 8 positions matching TRBD2. After removal of 10 bases from V and 6 bases from J, the junction contained 5 bases not matched to a gene. The CDR3 consists of 12 residues. Germline CDR1 SNHLY, CDR2 FYNNEI. The CDR3, as DNA: TGTGCCACCGGCGGGGGGATCAATGAGCAGTTCTTC. This gives the protein CATGGGINEQFF.

The genes are TRBV28 and TRBJ1-5; D remains ambiguous. Germline V lookup: CDR1 MDHEN, CDR2 SYDVKM. V lost 6 bases to trimming and J lost 2 bases, with 5 bases between them. The CDR3 has 12 amino acids. This chain's CDR3 is CASRRGNQPQHF. The DNA of the CDR3 is TGTGCCAGCAGGAGGGGCAATCAGCCCCAGCATTTT.

The chain uses TRBV29-1 and TRBJ2-7; 7 bases agree with TRBD2. Germline V CDR1 and CDR2: SQVTM, ANQGSEA. The CDR3 sequence is 15 residues long. Germline trimming cut 5 bases from V and 3 bases from J; bases unmatched to any gene: 13. CDR3 region: CSVQDRAGVNYEQYF. CDR3 nucleotide sequence: TGCAGCGTTCAGGATCGGGCGGGGGTTAACTACGAGCAGTACTTC.

This chain joins TRBV27 and TRBJ2-2, with 7 nucleotides matching TRBD1. The CDR3 runs to 16 residues. CDR1 is MNHEY and CDR2 is SMNVEV in the germline V gene (reference sequence). The trim removed 8 bases at V and 3 bases at J, leaving 12 bases unmatched. The DNA for the CDR3 is TGTGCCAGCCCCCCTCGACAGGGCCCCCACACCGGGGAGCTGTTTTTT. This codes for CASPPRQGPHTGELFF.

J is TRBJ2-2 and V is TRBV7-8; weak D call: TRBD2 (5 bases). Germline V lookup: CDR1 SGHVS, CDR2 FQNEAQ. V gave up 2 bases and J gave up 5 bases, with 12 bases separating them. This CDR3 has 15 residues. CDR3 coding DNA: TGTGCCAGCAGCTTACAGCGGCTAGGTACCGGGGAGCTGTTTTTT. Encoded protein: CASSLQRLGTGELFF.

The chain is built from TRBV7-2 and TRBJ2-5; D is ambiguous. V was trimmed by 5 bases and J by 5 bases, leaving 18 bases between them. Germline V gives CDR1 SGHTA, CDR2 FQGNSA. This CDR3 is 15 amino acids long. The CDR3 sequence is CASSRGSTGLETQYF. The CDR3 DNA reads TGTGCCAGCAGCCGCGGTTCTACGGGTCTGGAGACCCAGTACTTC.

This clone was counted once. This sequence joins TRBV28 and TRBJ2-3; 10 nucleotides align to TRBD2. The junction had 5 bases not matched to a gene; V was cut back by 6 bases and J by 2 bases. CDR1 and CDR2 (germline): MDHEN, SYDVKM. This CDR3 has 15 amino acids. The CDR3 sequence: CASSRTSGITDTQYF. CDR3 bases: TGTGCCAGCAGCCGGACTAGCGGAATCACAGATACGCAGTATTTT. The full variable domain, with the rest looked up from reference TRBV28 and TRBJ2-3, is DVKVTQSSRYLVKRTGEKVFLECVQDMDHENMFWYRQDPGLGLRLIYFSYDVKMKEKGDIPEGYSVSREKKERFSLILESASTNQTSMYLCASSRTSGITDTQYFGPGTRLTVL.

J is TRBJ2-3 and V is TRBV13; 10 nucleotides match TRBD2. Germline-derived CDR1 and CDR2 are PRHDT and FYEKMQ (reference sequence). V dropped 4 bases and J dropped 1; count of bases not matched to a gene: 8. CDR3 length: 17 amino acids. The CDR3 region is CASSSKTSGWGTDTQYF. The CDR3 nucleotides are TGTGCCAGCAGCTCGAAGACTAGCGGGTGGGGCACAGATACGCAGTATTTT.

This clone appeared a single time. The chain combines TRBV27 with TRBJ2-7, with TRBD1 matching over 10 bases. This CDR3 is built from 16 residues. The germline V gene has CDR1 MNHEY and CDR2 SMNVEV (reference sequence). Trimming removed 2 bases from V and 7 bases from J; junction bases left unmatched: 11. The CDR3 nucleotides are TGTGCCAGCAGTTTAAGGGCCGGGACAGGGGATGGTGAGCAGTACTTC. It translates to CASSLRAGTGDGEQYF.

The chain combines TRBV27 with TRBJ2-1; TRBD2 matches 9 bases. The V gene's germline CDR1 is MNHEY and CDR2 SMNVEV (reference sequence). After removal of 7 bases from V and 4 bases from J, the junction contained 2 bases not matched to a gene. The CDR3 contains 13 residues. CDR3 residues: CASTSGKYNEQFF. CDR3 DNA: TGTGCCAGCACTAGCGGGAAGTACAATGAGCAGTTCTTC.

To note about this clone: The junction and the germline gene differ at one end; a read error may be behind it. CDR3 loop: CASSLGGISEQFF. CDR3 coding DNA: TGTGCCAGTAGTTTAGGCGGGATTAGTGAGCAGTTCTTC. The rearrangement joins TRBV6-5 to TRBJ2-1; TRBD2 is a possible D gene (6 bases). In germline, CDR1 is MNHEY, CDR2 SVGAGI. This CDR3 is 13 amino acids long.

This clone was counted a few times. The V gene is TRBV13, the J gene TRBJ2-1; a possible D gene is TRBD1 (5 bases). Trimming stripped 4 bases from V and 5 bases from J, with 24 bases between. CDR1 is PRHDT, CDR2 FYEKMQ, per germline (reference sequence). This CDR3 has 18 amino acids. CDR3 loop: CASSYIGVLVTDNNEQFF. As DNA, the CDR3 is TGTGCCAGCAGCTACATAGGGGTCCTCGTCACCGACAACAATGAGCAGTTCTTC.

This clone was detected a few times. V gene TRBV28 combines with J gene TRBJ1-5; D remains unclear. CDR1 and CDR2 (germline): MDHEN, SYDVKM. Trimming removed 5 bases from V and 4 bases from J, with 18 bases in between. The CDR3 length is 16 residues. The CDR3 sequence is CASSPTLGSTNQPQHF. The CDR3 region has the DNA TGTGCCAGCAGTCCGACCCTGGGCAGCACAAATCAGCCCCAGCATTTT.

V and J are TRBV7-6 and TRBJ1-5; 7 bases are shared with TRBD1. The J segment lost 4 bases and the V segment lost 4 bases, leaving 7 bases of the junction unmatched. CDR1 is SGHVS, CDR2 FNYEAQ, per germline. This CDR3 contains 15 residues. The CDR3 region is CASSSIPGGNQPQHF. The CDR3 DNA is TGTGCCAGCAGCTCAATCCCAGGGGGGAATCAGCCCCAGCATTTT.

J is TRBJ2-7 and V is TRBV7-2; 8 positions agree with TRBD2. Germline loops: CDR1 SGHTA, CDR2 FQGNSA. Trimming removed 5 bases from V and 6 bases from J; junction bases left unmatched: 12. The CDR3 sequence is 15 residues long. CDR3 protein: CASSPRSGMPREQYF. In nucleotides, the CDR3 is TGTGCCAGCAGCCCCCGTAGCGGGATGCCCCGCGAGCAGTACTTC.

This chain uses TRBV6-5 with TRBJ1-3, with 11 nucleotides matching TRBD1. V dropped 4 bases and J dropped 2; count of bases not matched to a gene: 1. CDR1 and CDR2 (germline): MNHEY, SVGAGI. The CDR3 runs 15 residues. The CDR3 protein is CASSLGQGAGNTIYF. In DNA form, the CDR3 reads TGTGCCAGCAGTTTGGGACAGGGGGCTGGAAACACCATATATTTT.

The count of this clone is one. The V and J genes are TRBV19 and TRBJ2-1; a weak D match, TRBD1 (5 bases). Germline V lookup: CDR1 LNHDA, CDR2 SQIVND (reference sequence). Trimming took 3 bases from V and 7 from J, leaving 7 bases between them. This CDR3 has 12 amino acids. CDR3 bases: TGTGCCAGTAGTATTCCAGGGAATGAGCAGTTCTTC. It yields the protein CASSIPGNEQFF.

This clone was found once. The V gene is TRBV9, the J gene TRBJ1-4; TRBD1 is a possible D gene (6 bases). V was trimmed by 4 bases and J by 3 bases, leaving 10 bases between them. CDR3 length: 14 residues. Germline values: CDR1 SGDLS, CDR2 YYNGEE. The CDR3 DNA follows: TGTGCCAGCAGCACACAGGGCGCTAATGAAAAACTGTTTTTT. This gives the protein CASSTQGANEKLFF.

The V gene is TRBV2, the J gene TRBJ1-2; TRBD1 aligns across 7 bases. After removal of 6 bases from V and 8 bases from J, the junction contained 15 bases not matched to a gene. From germline, CDR1 is SNHLY and CDR2 FYNNEI. This CDR3 comprises 15 residues. The CDR3: CASRTPQPGGYGYTF. As DNA, the CDR3 is TGTGCCAGCAGGACCCCGCAGCCAGGGGGGTACGGCTACACCTTC.

The chain carries TRBV5-1 and TRBJ2-7; weak D call: TRBD2 (5 bases). This CDR3 has 15 amino acids. CDR1 is SGHRS and CDR2 is YFSETQ in the germline V gene. V was trimmed by 2 bases and J by 2 bases, leaving 14 bases between them. The CDR3: CASSFGLTLTYEQYF. The DNA for the CDR3 is TGCGCCAGCAGCTTTGGACTTACCCTCACCTACGAGCAGTACTTC.

This clone was recorded a few times. The rearrangement joins TRBV7-9 to TRBJ2-5, with TRBD2 identical over 9 bases. This CDR3 contains 15 residues. The V gene end was trimmed by 1 base and the J gene end by 3 bases; junction bases not matched to a gene: 3. From germline, CDR1 is SEHNR and CDR2 FQNEAQ (reference sequence). The CDR3 DNA reads TGTGCCAGCAGCTTAGATAGCGGGGGAAAAGAGACCCAGTACTTC. Residues: CASSLDSGGKETQYF.

V and J are TRBV15 and TRBJ1-1, with 10 positions matching TRBD1. Germline CDR1 reads LNHNV; CDR2 reads YYDKDF (reference sequence). Trimming took 5 bases from V and 4 from J; bases not matched to a gene: 7. The CDR3 totals 15 residues. In DNA, the CDR3 is TGTGCCACCAGCTACTCGACAGGGGGCTCCACTGAAGCTTTCTTT. Translated, it gives CATSYSTGGSTEAFF.

The chain links TRBV7-8 to TRBJ1-6, with 10 bases lining up with TRBD1. The CDR3 is made up of 15 amino acids. V lost 0 bases, J lost 9 bases, and 2 bases stayed unmatched. The germline V gene has CDR1 SGHVS and CDR2 FQNEAQ. The CDR3 protein is CASSLADRGRSPLHF. CDR3 bases: TGTGCCAGCAGCTTAGCCGACAGGGGGCGTTCACCCCTCCACTTT.

The gene calls are TRBV11-2 and TRBJ2-7, with 8 bases matching TRBD1. The CDR3 loop spans 17 amino acids. The J segment lost 6 bases and the V segment lost 4 bases, leaving 17 bases of the junction unmatched. Germline CDR1 SGHAT, CDR2 FQNNGV. The CDR3 nucleotides read TGTGCCAGCAGCTCATGGGGACGGACAGGGCCGAAATGCGAGCAGTACTTC. Translation: CASSSWGRTGPKCEQYF. The variable domain in full, completed from reference TRBV11-2 and TRBJ2-7, reads EAGVAQSPRYKIIEKRQSVAFWCNPISGHATLYWYQQILGQGPKLLIQFQNNGVVDDSQLPKDRFSAERLKGVDSTLKIQPAKLEDSAVYLCASSSWGRTGPKCEQYFGPGTRLTVT.

Only a few counts were recorded for this clone. The chain employs TRBV6-5 and TRBJ2-7; 7 bases map to TRBD2. The CDR3 contains 15 residues. CDR1 is MNHEY and CDR2 is SVGAGI in the germline V gene. The junction had 8 bases not matched to a gene; V was cut back by 3 bases and J by 3 bases. The CDR3, as DNA: TGTGCCAGCAGTTATCGGGCGGGAGCGGACTACGAGCAGTACTTC. Translated, it gives CASSYRAGADYEQYF.

V and J are TRBV4-3 and TRBJ2-3; D remains unclear. Trimming left V 1 base short and J 1 base short, with 12 bases between. Germline CDR1 and CDR2: LGHNA and YSLEER. The CDR3 spans 16 residues. The CDR3 region has the DNA TGCGCCAGCAGCCAAGGGCCGGGTTTGGGCACAGATACGCAGTATTTT. Translating it yields CASSQGPGLGTDTQYF.

The V call is TRBV4-1, the J call TRBJ2-4, with D unresolved. The CDR3 is 18 residues long. Trimming took 0 bases from V and 2 from J, leaving 17 bases between them. Per germline, CDR1 MGHRA and CDR2 YSYEKL. DNA for the CDR3: TGCGCCAGCAGCCAAGATGTGGCAAATCCCACAACCAAAAACATTCAGTACTTC. Its translation: CASSQDVANPTTKNIQYF.